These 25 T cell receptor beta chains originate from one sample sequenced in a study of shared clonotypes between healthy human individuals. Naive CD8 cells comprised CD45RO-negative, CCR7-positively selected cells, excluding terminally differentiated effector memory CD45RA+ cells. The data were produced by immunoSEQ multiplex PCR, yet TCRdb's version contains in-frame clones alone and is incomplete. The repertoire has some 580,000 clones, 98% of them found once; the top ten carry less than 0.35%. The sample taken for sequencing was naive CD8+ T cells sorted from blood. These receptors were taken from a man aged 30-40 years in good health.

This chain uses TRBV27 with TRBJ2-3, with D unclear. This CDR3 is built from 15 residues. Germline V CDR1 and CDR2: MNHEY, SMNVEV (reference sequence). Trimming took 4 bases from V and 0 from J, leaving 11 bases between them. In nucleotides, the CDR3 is TGTGCCAGCAGTTGGAAAGCGAAAAGCACAGATACGCAGTATTTT. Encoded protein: CASSWKAKSTDTQYF.

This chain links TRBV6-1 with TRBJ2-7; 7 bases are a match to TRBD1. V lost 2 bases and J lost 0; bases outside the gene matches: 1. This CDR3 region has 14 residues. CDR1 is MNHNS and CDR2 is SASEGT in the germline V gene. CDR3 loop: CASSEWDSSYEQYF. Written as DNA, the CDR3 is TGTGCCAGCAGTGAATGGGACAGCTCCTACGAGCAGTACTTC.

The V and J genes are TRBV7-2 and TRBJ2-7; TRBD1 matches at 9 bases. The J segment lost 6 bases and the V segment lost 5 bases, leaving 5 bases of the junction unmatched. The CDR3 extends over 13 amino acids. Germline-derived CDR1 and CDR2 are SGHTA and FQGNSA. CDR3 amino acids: CASSLWTGAEQYF. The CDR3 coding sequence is TGTGCCAGCAGCCTGTGGACAGGGGCCGAGCAGTACTTC.

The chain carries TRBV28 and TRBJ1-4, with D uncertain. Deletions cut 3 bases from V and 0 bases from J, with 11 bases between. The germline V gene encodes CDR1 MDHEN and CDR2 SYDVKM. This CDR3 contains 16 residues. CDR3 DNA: TGTGCCAGCAGTTTTTTGCGGGAGGCAACTAATGAAAAACTGTTTTTT. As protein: CASSFLREATNEKLFF.

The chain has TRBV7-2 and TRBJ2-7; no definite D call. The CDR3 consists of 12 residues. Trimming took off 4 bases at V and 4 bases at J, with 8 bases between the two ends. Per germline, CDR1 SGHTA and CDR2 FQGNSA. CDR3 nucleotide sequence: TGTGCCAGCAGCTACCCTCAGTACGAGCAGTACTTC. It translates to CASSYPQYEQYF. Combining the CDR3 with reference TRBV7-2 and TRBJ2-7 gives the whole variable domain GAGVSQSPSNKVTEKGKDVELRCDPISGHTALYWYRQSLGQGLEFLIYFQGNSAPDKSGLPSDRFSAERTGGSVSTLTIQRTQQEDSAVYLCASSYPQYEQYFGPGTRLTVT.

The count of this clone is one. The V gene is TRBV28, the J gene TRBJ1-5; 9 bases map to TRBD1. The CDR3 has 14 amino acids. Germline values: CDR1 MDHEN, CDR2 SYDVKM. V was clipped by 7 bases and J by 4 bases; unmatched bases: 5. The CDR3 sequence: CASKTGTGNQPQHF. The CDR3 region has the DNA TGTGCCAGCAAAACCGGGACAGGGAATCAGCCCCAGCATTTT.

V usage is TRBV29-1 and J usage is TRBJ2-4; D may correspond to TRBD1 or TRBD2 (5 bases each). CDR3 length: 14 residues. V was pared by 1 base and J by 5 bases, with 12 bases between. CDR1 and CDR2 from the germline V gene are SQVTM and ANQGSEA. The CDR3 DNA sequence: TGCAGCGTTGAAGGGGTAAGGGGAGAAAACATTCAGTACTTC. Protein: CSVEGVRGENIQYF.

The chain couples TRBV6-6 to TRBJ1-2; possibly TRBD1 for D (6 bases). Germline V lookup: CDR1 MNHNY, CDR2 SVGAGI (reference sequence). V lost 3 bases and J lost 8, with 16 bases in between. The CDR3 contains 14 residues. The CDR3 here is CASSYYQGQGGYTF. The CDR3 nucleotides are TGTGCCAGCAGTTATTATCAGGGGCAAGGAGGCTACACCTTC.

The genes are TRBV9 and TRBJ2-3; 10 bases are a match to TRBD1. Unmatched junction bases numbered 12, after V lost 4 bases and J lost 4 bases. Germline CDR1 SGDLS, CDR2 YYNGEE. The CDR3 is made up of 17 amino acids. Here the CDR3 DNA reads TGTGCCAGCAGCCACAACCTGGACAGGGGGTTTGCAGATACGCAGTATTTT. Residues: CASSHNLDRGFADTQYF. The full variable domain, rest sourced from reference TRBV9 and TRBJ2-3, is DSGVTQTPKHLITATGQRVTLRCSPRSGDLSVYWYQQSLDQGLQFLIQYYNGEERAKGNILERFSAQQFPDLHSELNLSSLELGDSALYFCASSHNLDRGFADTQYFGPGTRLTVL.

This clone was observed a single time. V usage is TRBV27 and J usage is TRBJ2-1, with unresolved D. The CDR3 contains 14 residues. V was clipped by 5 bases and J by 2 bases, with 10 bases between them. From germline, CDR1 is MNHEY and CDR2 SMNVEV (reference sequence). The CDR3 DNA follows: TGTGCCAGCAGTCTAGGCAGCGCCTACAATGAGCAGTTCTTC. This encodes CASSLGSAYNEQFF.

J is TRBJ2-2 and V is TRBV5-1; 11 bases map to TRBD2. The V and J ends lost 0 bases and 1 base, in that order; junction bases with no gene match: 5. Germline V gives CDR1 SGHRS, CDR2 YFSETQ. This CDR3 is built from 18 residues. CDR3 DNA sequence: TGCGCCAGCAGCTTGGAACTAGCGGGAGTTAAGAACACCGGGGAGCTGTTTTTT. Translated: CASSLELAGVKNTGELFF.

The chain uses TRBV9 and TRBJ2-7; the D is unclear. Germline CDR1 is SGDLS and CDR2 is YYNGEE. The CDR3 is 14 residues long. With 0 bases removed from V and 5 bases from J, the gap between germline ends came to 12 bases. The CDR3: CASSVGLGNDEQYF. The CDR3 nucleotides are TGTGCCAGCAGCGTAGGCCTTGGGAACGACGAGCAGTACTTC.

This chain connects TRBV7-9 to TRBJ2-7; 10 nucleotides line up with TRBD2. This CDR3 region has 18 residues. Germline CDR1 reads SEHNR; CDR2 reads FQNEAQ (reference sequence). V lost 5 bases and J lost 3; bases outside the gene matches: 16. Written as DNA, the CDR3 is TGTGCCAGCAGCCAATACCCGCGTGGGCTAGCGGGAGTCTACGAGCAGTACTTC. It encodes CASSQYPRGLAGVYEQYF.

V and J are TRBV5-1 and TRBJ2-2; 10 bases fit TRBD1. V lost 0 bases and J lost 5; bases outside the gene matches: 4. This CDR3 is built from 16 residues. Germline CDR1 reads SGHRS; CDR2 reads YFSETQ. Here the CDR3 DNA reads TGCGCCAGCAGCTTGGCGACAGGGGGCTGGACCGGGGAGCTGTTTTTT. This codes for CASSLATGGWTGELFF.

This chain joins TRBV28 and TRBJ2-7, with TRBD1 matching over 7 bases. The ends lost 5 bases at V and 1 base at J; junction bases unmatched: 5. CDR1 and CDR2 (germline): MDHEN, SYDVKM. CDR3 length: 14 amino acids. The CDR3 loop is CASSPPDRSYEQYF. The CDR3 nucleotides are TGTGCCAGCAGTCCACCGGACAGGTCCTACGAGCAGTACTTC. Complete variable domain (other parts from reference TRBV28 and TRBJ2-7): DVKVTQSSRYLVKRTGEKVFLECVQDMDHENMFWYRQDPGLGLRLIYFSYDVKMKEKGDIPEGYSVSREKKERFSLILESASTNQTSMYLCASSPPDRSYEQYFGPGTRLTVT.

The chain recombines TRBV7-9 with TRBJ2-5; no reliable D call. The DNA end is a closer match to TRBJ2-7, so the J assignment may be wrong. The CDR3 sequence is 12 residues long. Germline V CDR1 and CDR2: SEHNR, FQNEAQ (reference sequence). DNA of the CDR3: TGTGCCAGCAGCTCCCGACCCTACGAGCAGTACTTC. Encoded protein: CASSSRPYEQYF.

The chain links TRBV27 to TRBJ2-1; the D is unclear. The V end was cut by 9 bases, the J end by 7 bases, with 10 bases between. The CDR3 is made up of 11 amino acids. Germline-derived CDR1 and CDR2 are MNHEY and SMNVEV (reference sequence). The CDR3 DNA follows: TGTGCCAGTAGGAGAGCAAATGAGCAGTTCTTC. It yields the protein CASRRANEQFF.

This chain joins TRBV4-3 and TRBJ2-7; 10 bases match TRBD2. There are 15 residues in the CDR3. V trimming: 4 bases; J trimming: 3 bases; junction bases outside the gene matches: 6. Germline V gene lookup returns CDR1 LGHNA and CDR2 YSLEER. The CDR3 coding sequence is TGCGCCAGCAGCCTCGCTAGCGGGAGCCTCTACGAGCAGTACTTC. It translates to CASSLASGSLYEQYF.

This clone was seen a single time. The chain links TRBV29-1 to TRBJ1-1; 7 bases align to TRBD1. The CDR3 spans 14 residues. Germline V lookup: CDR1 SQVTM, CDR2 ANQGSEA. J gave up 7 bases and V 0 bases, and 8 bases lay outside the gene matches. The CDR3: CSVEESGAGGEAFF. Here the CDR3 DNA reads TGCAGCGTTGAAGAGTCGGGGGCAGGGGGTGAAGCTTTCTTT. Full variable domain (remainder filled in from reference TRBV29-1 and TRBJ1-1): SAVISQKPSRDICQRGTSLTIQCQVDSQVTMMFWYRQQPGQSLTLIATANQGSEATYESGFVIDKFPISRPNLTFSTLTVSNMSPEDSSIYLCSVEESGAGGEAFFGQGTRLTVV.

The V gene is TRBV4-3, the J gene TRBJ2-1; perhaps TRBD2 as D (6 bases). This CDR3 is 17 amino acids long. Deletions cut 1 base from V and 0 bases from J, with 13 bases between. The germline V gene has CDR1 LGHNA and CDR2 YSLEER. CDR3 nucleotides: TGCGCCAGCAGCCAAGTTAGCCGGGAGACCTCCTACAATGAGCAGTTCTTC. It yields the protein CASSQVSRETSYNEQFF.

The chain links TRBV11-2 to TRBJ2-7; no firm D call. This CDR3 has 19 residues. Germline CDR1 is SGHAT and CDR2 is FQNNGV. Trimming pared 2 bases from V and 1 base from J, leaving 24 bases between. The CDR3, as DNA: TGTGCCAGCAGCTTAAGAGTGGCGGACCTTGGCGCTAGATCCTACGAGCAGTACTTC. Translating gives CASSLRVADLGARSYEQYF.

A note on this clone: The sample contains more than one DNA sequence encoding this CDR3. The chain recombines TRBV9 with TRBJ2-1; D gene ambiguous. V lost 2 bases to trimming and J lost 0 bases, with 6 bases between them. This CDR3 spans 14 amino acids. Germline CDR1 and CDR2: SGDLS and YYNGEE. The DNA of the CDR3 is TGTGCCAGCAGCGTGGAGAGCTCCTACAATGAGCAGTTCTTC. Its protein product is CASSVESSYNEQFF.

CDR3 nucleotide sequence: TGTGCCAGCAGCCCCCCCTCGGGGGGAAAAGGGTCCTACGAGCAGTACTTC. Translating it yields CASSPPSGGKGSYEQYF. The rearrangement links TRBV7-9 to TRBJ2-7, with 7 positions matching TRBD2. The length of the CDR3 is 17 residues. V lost 5 bases and J lost 1; bases outside the gene matches: 14. Germline values: CDR1 SEHNR, CDR2 FQNEAQ (reference sequence). Combining the CDR3 with reference TRBV7-9 and TRBJ2-7 gives the whole variable domain DTGVSQNPRHKITKRGQNVTFRCDPISEHNRLYWYRQTLGQGPEFLTYFQNEAQLEKSRLLSDRFSAERPKGSFSTLEIQRTEQGDSAMYLCASSPPSGGKGSYEQYFGPGTRLTVT.

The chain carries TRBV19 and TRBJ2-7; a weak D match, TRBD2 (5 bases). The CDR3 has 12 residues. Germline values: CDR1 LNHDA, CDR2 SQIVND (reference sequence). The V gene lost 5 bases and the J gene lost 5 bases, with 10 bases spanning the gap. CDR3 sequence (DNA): TGTGCCAGTAGTCCCGACTACCACGAGCAGTACTTC. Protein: CASSPDYHEQYF.

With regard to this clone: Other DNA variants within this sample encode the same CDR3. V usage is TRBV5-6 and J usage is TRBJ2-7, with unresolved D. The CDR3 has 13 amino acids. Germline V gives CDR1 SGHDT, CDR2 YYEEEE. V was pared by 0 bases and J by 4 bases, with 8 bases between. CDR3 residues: CASSLAADYEQYF. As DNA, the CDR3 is TGTGCCAGCAGCTTGGCGGCTGATTACGAGCAGTACTTC.